The T cell receptor beta chain under discussion was sequenced for a study of shared clonotypes between healthy human individuals. V was cut by 5 bases and J by 14 bases, with 13 bases left in between. The germline V gene has CDR1 SEHNR and CDR2 FQNEAQ (reference sequence). The CDR3 runs to 12 residues. Method: immunoSEQ multiplex PCR; TCRdb's copy keeps in-frame clones and lacks some. This sample yields about 690,000 clones, of which around 91% are seen a single time; less than 40% belongs to the top ten. This chain links TRBV7-9 with TRBJ1-6; D gene unclear. Material: memory CD8+ T cells from PBMCs. Regarding subset: CD45RO+ cells pooled with CCR7-negative TemRA cells. This receptor was obtained from a man between 18 and 29 years old in good health. Some clones in this sample may be carry-over from other donors' samples. The CDR3 here is CASSTLTRALHF. The CDR3 DNA sequence: TGTGCCAGCAGCACACTTACGAGAGCCCTCCACTTT.